This TCR beta chain is from a study of control samples from healthy donors and cancer patients. Trimming shortened V by 3 bases and J by 4 bases, and 8 bases separated the two germline ends. The CDR3 sequence is 14 residues long. Germline assignment: CDR1 KGHDR and CDR2 SFDVKD. Only in-frame clones appear in the TCRdb table, and some are missing; sequencing was by immunoSEQ multiplex PCR. Here the sample spans roughly 150,000 clones, about nine tenths being singletons. The chain is built from TRBV24-1 and TRBJ2-2; D remains ambiguous. This receptor was identified in a man aged 25-45 years in good health. The source material was blood. The CDR3 DNA follows: TGTGCCACCAGTGATCCCCCTCGCACCGGGGAGCTGTTTTTT. Translation gives CATSDPPRTGELFF.